The sequence of this T cell receptor (beta chain) was determined in a study of T cells in Graves' hyperthyroidism and ophthalmopathy. What was amplified from RNA transcripts were TCR beta CDR3 regions. HTBI primers drove first-round RT-PCR of the TCR CDR3. TCRdb used MiXCR to reprocess the multiplex PCR reads, holding one entry per CDR3 protein. The sample shows some 270,000 distinct CDR3 sequences, about an eighth of them seen only once. This clonotype has a count of ten or more. Its antigen is as yet unknown. Orbital computed tomography, thyroid ultrasound, serum thyroxine and TRAb, and clinical symptoms together informed the diagnoses. Predating any ophthalmopathy symptoms, the blood sample was taken at first hyperthyroidism diagnosis. Fresh peripheral blood, approximately 10 ml, yielded the PBMCs. Study-wide results and limits: Prediction of ophthalmopathy progression came a median roughly 7.1 months pre-onset.

The source is a woman in her 30s with Graves' hyperthyroidism that later progressed to Graves' ophthalmopathy. Sequencing was performed on blood.

CDR3 sequence reads: CATAGNTEAFF. The CDR3 DNA sequence: TGTGCCACGGCCGGGAACACTGAAGCTTTCTTT. The chain links TRBV6-1 to TRBJ1-1, with unresolved D. From germline, CDR1 is MNHNS and CDR2 SASEGT. CDR3 size: 11 residues. V was trimmed by 10 bases and J by 1 base, leaving 7 bases between them.